This T cell receptor beta chain was profiled in a study of blood T cell repertoires in COVID-19. Study as a whole: PBMCs, B-cell-depleted T cells, or T cells were the source of the cDNA or gDNA that made up the material.

Trimming removed 6 bases from V and 1 base from J; junction bases left unmatched: 14. The CDR3 has 17 amino acids. Germline V CDR1 and CDR2: MNHEY, SMNVEV (reference sequence). Individuals aged about 18 to 95 years were recruited from some 26 US areas. Participant-reported clinical history was the basis for cohort assignment. Original processing methods: Amplification with reference gene primers provided the estimates of nucleated cell counts. TCRdb's copy holds only in-frame clones and misses some; the assay was immunoSEQ multiplex PCR. The DNA was the basis for D and trimming; V, J and clone size are from that table. The sample lists 55,000 to 70,000 clones, 88% occurring once.

The source is a middle-aged woman who had recovered from COVID-19. The sequenced sample consisted of PBMCs or T cells enriched from blood (not recorded which). V usage is TRBV27 and J usage is TRBJ2-5; 7 bases agree with TRBD1. CDR3 loop: CASRRTGSTVTQETQYF. Here the CDR3 DNA reads TGTGCCAGCAGACGGACAGGAAGCACTGTCACCCAAGAGACCCAGTACTTC.